This is a list of T cell receptor beta chains from one sample in a study of PD-1 blockade in classical Hodgkin lymphoma. The assay was immunoSEQ multiplex PCR, and TCRdb's table has in-frame clones only and misses some. The sample consists of over 90,000 clones, roughly 89% of them appearing once. Sequencing was performed on peripheral blood mononuclear cells (PBMCs), taken before the second cycle of nivolumab. All receptors come from a human donor with classical Hodgkin lymphoma. The CDR3 runs from the conserved cysteine through the conserved F or W. D genes are given only for firm matches. Where a row states a size, it is once, few, many or the class of an expanded clone; other rows omit it.

. TRBD2 TRBJ2-3 TRBV6-5 CASRGLAGATDTQYF TGTGCCAGCAGAGGTCTGGCGGGAGCAACAGATACGCAGTATTTT
. . TRBJ2-7 TRBV2 CASSAQGFSYEQYF TGTGCCAGCAGTGCCCAGGGCTTCTCCTACGAGCAGTACTTC
. . TRBJ1-3 TRBV6-5 CASSRPGGNTIYF TGTGCCAGCAGCCGGCCAGGCGGAAACACCATATATTTT
. . TRBJ1-1 TRBV10-2 CASSTQGLGAFF TGCGCCAGCAGCACCCAGGGGCTTGGAGCTTTCTTT
. . TRBJ2-7 TRBV7-5 CVRSLGVGGKPREQYF TGTGTCAGAAGCTTAGGGGTTGGCGGGAAGCCTCGCGAGCAGTACTTC
. . TRBJ2-7 TRBV7-6 CASSPGQSYEQYF TGTGCCAGCAGTCCAGGGCAATCCTACGAGCAGTACTTC
. TRBD2 TRBJ2-1 TRBV6-4 CASSEVGSGGELPNEQFF TGTGCCAGCAGTGAGGTAGGGAGCGGGGGGGAACTCCCCAATGAGCAGTTCTTC
once TRBD1 TRBJ1-2 TRBV6-6 CASSLTGGGGYTF TGTGCCAGCAGTCTAACAGGGGGGGGTGGCTACACCTTC
. . TRBJ2-7 TRBV4-1 CASSQDLNRELYEQYF TGCGCCAGCAGCCAAGATTTGAACAGGGAGCTCTACGAGCAGTACTTC
. TRBD1 TRBJ2-7 TRBV4-1 CASSAGGQGFSYEQYF TGCGCCAGCAGCGCTGGGGGACAGGGTTTCTCCTACGAGCAGTACTTC
. . TRBJ2-4 TRBV27 CASSLSGVRGNIQYF TGTGCCAGCAGTTTATCGGGGGTGCGGGGAAACATTCAGTACTTC
. TRBD1 TRBJ1-5 TRBV2 CASSAGTGTNQPQHF TGTGCCAGCAGTGCCGGGACAGGGACAAATCAGCCCCAGCATTTT
. . TRBJ1-2 TRBV7-9 CASSPGTRVGDTF TGTGCCAGCAGCCCCGGGACCCGGGTTGGGGACACCTTC
few . TRBJ1-1 TRBV27 CASGEGEQAFF TGTGCCAGCGGGGAAGGGGAGCAAGCTTTCTTT
. TRBD2 TRBJ2-2 TRBV19 CASSIAGTSGANTGELFF TGTGCCAGTAGTATCGCCGGGACTAGCGGTGCGAACACCGGGGAGCTGTTTTTT
. TRBD1 TRBJ2-7 TRBV6-1 CASSEAVSFGTVAYEQYF TGTGCCAGCAGTGAAGCAGTAAGCTTCGGGACAGTTGCCTACGAGCAGTACTTC
. . TRBJ2-1 TRBV9 CASRNDGFF TGTGCCAGCAGGAATGATGGGTTCTTC
. . TRBJ2-7 TRBV9 CASSAVPSSDYEQYF TGTGCCAGCAGCGCAGTACCTAGCAGCGATTACGAGCAGTACTTC
few . TRBJ1-2 TRBV10-3 CAISEQAWGYTF TGTGCCATCAGTGAACAGGCTTGGGGCTACACCTTC
. TRBD1 TRBJ2-7 TRBV27 CASSLTGVEQYF TGTGCCAGCAGTTTGACAGGGGTGGAGCAGTACTTC
few . TRBJ2-1 TRBV7-4 CASSFGGSRNEQFF TGTGCCAGCAGCTTCGGGGGTTCCCGGAATGAGCAGTTCTTC
. TRBD2 TRBJ2-1 TRBV7-9 CASSSGLAGGPQYNEQFF TGTGCCAGCAGCTCGGGACTAGCGGGGGGGCCTCAATACAATGAGCAGTTCTTC
. . TRBJ2-7 TRBV28 CASSTPGYEQYF TGTGCCAGCAGCACCCCAGGTTACGAGCAGTACTTC
. TRBD2 TRBJ2-7 TRBV28 CASRAGGRAYEQYF TGTGCCAGCAGGGCCGGCGGGAGGGCCTACGAGCAGTACTTC
. . TRBJ1-1 TRBV5-1 CASSLVLDGKGAEAFF TGCGCCAGCAGCTTGGTATTGGACGGGAAAGGGGCTGAAGCTTTCTTT
. . TRBJ2-2 TRBV6-6 CASSYARDTGELFF TGTGCCAGCAGTTACGCCAGGGATACCGGGGAGCTGTTTTTT
. . TRBJ2-2 TRBV5-4 CASSLSPQGMNTGELFF TGTGCCAGCAGCTTGTCCCCACAGGGAATGAACACCGGGGAGCTGTTTTTT
. TRBD2 TRBJ2-1 TRBV7-9 CASSYTPGLLNNEQFF TGTGCCAGCAGCTATACACCGGGACTACTTAACAATGAGCAGTTCTTC
. TRBD1 TRBJ1-1 TRBV6-5 CASRTDRGATEAFF TGTGCCAGCAGAACGGACAGGGGGGCCACTGAAGCTTTCTTT
. . TRBJ2-5 TRBV28 CASSLTLTETQYF TGTGCCAGCAGTTTGACACTAACAGAGACCCAGTACTTC
. TRBD2 TRBJ2-5 TRBV11-2 CASSLRLAGYQETQYF TGTGCCAGCAGCCTGCGATTAGCGGGGTACCAAGAGACCCAGTACTTC
once TRBD1 TRBJ1-6 TRBV5-1 CASSLQGNSPLHF TGCGCCAGCAGCTTACAGGGGAATTCACCCCTCCACTTT
. TRBD2 TRBJ2-3 TRBV7-2 CASSLPGTSGRDTQYF TGTGCCAGCAGCTTACCTGGGACTAGCGGAAGAGATACGCAGTATTTT
. TRBD1 TRBJ2-7 TRBV5-8 CASSFGQGAGEQYF TGTGCCAGCAGCTTCGGACAGGGGGCAGGGGAGCAGTACTTC
. TRBD1 TRBJ1-2 TRBV7-2 CASSLDRGGGYTF TGTGCCAGCAGCCTCGACAGGGGGGGTGGCTACACCTTC
. . TRBJ1-1 TRBV7-9 CASSFAQGGNTEAFF TGTGCCAGCAGTTTCGCACAGGGCGGAAACACTGAAGCTTTCTTT
. TRBD1 TRBJ1-5 TRBV4-2 CASSQDTPGDSRNQPQHF TGTGCCAGCAGCCAAGATACGCCGGGGGACAGTAGAAATCAGCCCCAGCATTTT
. . TRBJ1-5 TRBV19 CASMRGSYSNQPQHF TGTGCCAGTATGAGGGGGTCCTATAGCAATCAGCCCCAGCATTTT
few TRBD2 TRBJ2-1 TRBV7-8 CASSKGTSARFNEQFF TGTGCCAGCAGCAAGGGGACTAGCGCGAGGTTCAATGAGCAGTTCTTC
. . TRBJ1-2 TRBV6-1 CASSKTGANYGYTF TGTGCCAGCAGCAAGACCGGAGCTAACTATGGCTACACCTTC
. . TRBJ2-7 TRBV5-4 CASSLDHEQYF TGTGCCAGCAGCTTGGACCACGAGCAGTACTTC
few . TRBJ2-3 TRBV9 CASSVDPPKAGPTNTQYF TGTGCCAGCAGCGTAGACCCTCCGAAAGCAGGGCCCACAAATACGCAGTATTTT
. TRBD2 TRBJ2-3 TRBV6-4 CASSLLAGGTDTQYF TGTGCCAGCAGTTTACTAGCGGGGGGCACAGATACGCAGTATTTT
. . TRBJ1-2 TRBV28 CASSFAGGPSPNYGYTF TGTGCCAGCAGTTTTGCGGGGGGGCCAAGCCCTAACTATGGCTACACCTTC
. TRBD2 TRBJ2-5 TRBV7-6 CASSLWSSGILETQYF TGTGCCAGCAGCTTATGGTCTAGCGGGATTTTGGAGACCCAGTACTTC
. TRBD1 TRBJ2-1 TRBV28 CASSLPDRVDEQFF TGTGCCAGCAGTTTACCGGACAGGGTTGATGAGCAGTTCTTC
. TRBD1 TRBJ2-5 TRBV5-4 CASSTGQAQETQYF TGTGCCAGCAGCACGGGACAGGCACAAGAGACCCAGTACTTC
few . TRBJ1-1 TRBV18 CASSRREVEAFF TGTGCCAGCTCACGCAGGGAAGTTGAAGCTTTCTTT
. . TRBJ1-1 TRBV20-1 CSASGGFEAFF TGCAGTGCTAGTGGGGGATTTGAAGCTTTCTTT
. . TRBJ1-1 TRBV18 CASSRGDTLNTEAFF TGTGCCAGCTCCAGAGGGGACACCTTGAACACTGAAGCTTTCTTT
. . TRBJ1-2 TRBV28 CASSLRRISVLRGYTF TGTGCCAGCAGTTTACGCAGAATATCGGTGTTGAGGGGCTACACCTTC
. TRBD1 TRBJ2-7 TRBV6-5 CASTKTGPSSYEQYF TGTGCCAGCACCAAGACAGGGCCAAGCTCCTACGAGCAGTACTTC
few . TRBJ1-5 TRBV5-1 CASRGKDNQPQHF TGCGCCAGCAGGGGGAAGGACAATCAGCCCCAGCATTTT
few . TRBJ1-1 TRBV27 CASSQQKNTEAFF TGTGCCAGCAGTCAACAGAAGAACACTGAAGCTTTCTTT